The rows below give T cell receptor beta chains drawn from one sample of a study of early T cells in non-severe SARS-CoV-2 infection. TCRdb processed the 5' RACE reads anew with MiXCR; each CDR3 protein has one entry. The table has roughly 110,000 distinct CDR3 sequences, roughly 10% seen once; the top ten hold roughly 8%. The sequencing input was whole blood. These receptors were obtained from an adult who was a healthcare worker with PCR-confirmed SARS-CoV-2 infection or an uninfected control (not recorded which). Each CDR3 is given with its conserved first and last residue. The D gene is left open where the match is weak. Only part of the rows carry a size: once, few, many, or a class if the clone is expanded.

j_call: TRBJ2-2
d_call: NA
v_call: TRBV14
clone_size: many
cdr3_nt: TGTGCCAGTCTTCCTTTCAGATCGAACACCGGGGAGCTGTTTTTT
cdr3_aa: CASLPFRSNTGELFF

j_call: TRBJ2-1
d_call: NA
v_call: TRBV10-3
clone_size: many
cdr3_nt: TGTGCCATCGCATTAGCCCACAATGAGCAGTTCTTC
cdr3_aa: CAIALAHNEQFF

j_call: TRBJ2-3
d_call: NA
v_call: TRBV20-1
clone_size: NA
cdr3_nt: TGCAGTGCTAGCGGGAATAGCGGCACAGATACGCAGTATTTT
cdr3_aa: CSASGNSGTDTQYF

j_call: TRBJ2-2
d_call: NA
v_call: TRBV29-1
clone_size: few
cdr3_nt: TGCAGCGTTGACTCTACCGGGGAGCTGTTTTTT
cdr3_aa: CSVDSTGELFF

j_call: TRBJ1-2
d_call: NA
v_call: TRBV25-1
clone_size: few
cdr3_nt: TGTGCCAGCAGTGACAGCGACTATGGCTACACCTTC
cdr3_aa: CASSDSDYGYTF

j_call: TRBJ2-7
d_call: TRBD2
v_call: TRBV11-2
clone_size: few
cdr3_nt: TGTGCCAGCAGCTTAGATGGGACTAGCGGGAGTCTCCCCCCGTACGAGCAGTACTTC
cdr3_aa: CASSLDGTSGSLPPYEQYF

j_call: TRBJ2-7
d_call: TRBD2
v_call: TRBV7-2
clone_size: many
cdr3_nt: TGTGCCAGCAGCTTAGACCCTTCCCCTAGCGGGTTGGAGGTCTACGAGCAGTACTTC
cdr3_aa: CASSLDPSPSGLEVYEQYF

j_call: TRBJ2-5
d_call: NA
v_call: TRBV20-1
clone_size: many
cdr3_nt: TGCAGTGCTAAAACTAGGGACCTCAGCCAAGAGACCCAGTACTTC
cdr3_aa: CSAKTRDLSQETQYF

j_call: TRBJ2-1
d_call: NA
v_call: TRBV29-1
clone_size: many
cdr3_nt: TGCAGCGTTGGGTACCTCAATGAGCAGTTCTTC
cdr3_aa: CSVGYLNEQFF

j_call: TRBJ1-2
d_call: TRBD1
v_call: TRBV7-8
clone_size: few
cdr3_nt: TGTGCCAGCAGCCCGTGGACAGGGGCCCGATTTGGCTATGGCTACACCTTC
cdr3_aa: CASSPWTGARFGYGYTF

j_call: TRBJ2-3
d_call: NA
v_call: TRBV12-3/TRBV12-4
clone_size: NA
cdr3_nt: TGTGCCAGCAGGGGTTTGGCTCCAGATACGCAGTATTTT
cdr3_aa: CASRGLAPDTQYF

j_call: TRBJ2-5
d_call: TRBD2
v_call: TRBV7-7
clone_size: few
cdr3_nt: TGTGCCAGCAGCCGACCGGGAGGTCAGGAGACCCAGTACTTC
cdr3_aa: CASSRPGGQETQYF

j_call: TRBJ2-1
d_call: TRBD2
v_call: TRBV7-6
clone_size: many
cdr3_nt: TGTGCCAGCAGTTCCAGACTAGCGGGAGCGGGGAATGAGCAGTTCTTC
cdr3_aa: CASSSRLAGAGNEQFF

j_call: TRBJ2-7
d_call: TRBD2
v_call: TRBV6-6
clone_size: few
cdr3_nt: TGTGCCACCGGGGGCCCCAAGCGGGAGGGCCGGCATTACGAGCAGTACTTC
cdr3_aa: CATGGPKREGRHYEQYF

j_call: TRBJ2-5
d_call: TRBD2
v_call: TRBV12-3/TRBV12-4
clone_size: few
cdr3_nt: TGTGCCAGCAGTGGCGGGGAGCGGGGGGCTTTAACCCAGTACTTC
cdr3_aa: CASSGGERGALTQYF

j_call: TRBJ2-3
d_call: TRBD2
v_call: TRBV5-4
clone_size: NA
cdr3_nt: TGTGCCAGCAGCGTCGGCGGGGGTAGCACAGATACGCAGTATTTT
cdr3_aa: CASSVGGGSTDTQYF

j_call: TRBJ1-6
d_call: NA
v_call: TRBV9
clone_size: NA
cdr3_nt: TGTGCCAGCAGCGCGAGAAGAGGGAGTCAGGATTCACCCCTCCACTTT
cdr3_aa: CASSARRGSQDSPLHF

j_call: TRBJ2-7
d_call: NA
v_call: TRBV6-1
clone_size: many
cdr3_nt: TGTGCCAGCGCCCCGGACCAGATCTACGAGCAGTACTTC
cdr3_aa: CASAPDQIYEQYF

j_call: TRBJ2-5
d_call: NA
v_call: TRBV7-8
clone_size: many
cdr3_nt: TGTGCCAGCAGCCTAGGCTTAGCTGGGGTGACCCAGTACTTC
cdr3_aa: CASSLGLAGVTQYF

j_call: TRBJ2-3
d_call: TRBD1
v_call: TRBV5-1
clone_size: NA
cdr3_nt: TGCGCCAGCAGCCGCGAGACAGGGGGCTCAGATACGCAGTATTTT
cdr3_aa: CASSRETGGSDTQYF

j_call: TRBJ2-7
d_call: NA
v_call: TRBV5-1
clone_size: few
cdr3_nt: TGCGCCAGCAGCGTGGACGGGAACGAGCAGTACTTC
cdr3_aa: CASSVDGNEQYF

j_call: TRBJ2-1
d_call: TRBD2
v_call: TRBV15
clone_size: NA
cdr3_nt: TGTGCCACCAGCAGAGATCGACTAGCGGGAAATGAGCAGTTCTTC
cdr3_aa: CATSRDRLAGNEQFF

j_call: TRBJ2-7
d_call: NA
v_call: TRBV5-6
clone_size: many
cdr3_nt: TGTGCCAGCAGCTTAGGTTTCGCGGGTGGCGAGCAGTACTTC
cdr3_aa: CASSLGFAGGEQYF

j_call: TRBJ1-1
d_call: TRBD1
v_call: TRBV12-3/TRBV12-4
clone_size: NA
cdr3_nt: TGTGCCAGCGTTCCCGGGACAGCGAACACTGAAGCTTTCTTT
cdr3_aa: CASVPGTANTEAFF

j_call: TRBJ2-1
d_call: NA
v_call: TRBV7-9
clone_size: NA
cdr3_nt: TGTGCCAGCAGCCCCCGCGTCCGCGATAACAATGAGCAGTTCTTC
cdr3_aa: CASSPRVRDNNEQFF

j_call: TRBJ2-1
d_call: TRBD1
v_call: TRBV3-1
clone_size: NA
cdr3_nt: TGTGCCAGCAGCCGATCGGACAGGTACAATGAGCAGTTCTTC
cdr3_aa: CASSRSDRYNEQFF

j_call: TRBJ2-7
d_call: NA
v_call: TRBV6-6
clone_size: few
cdr3_nt: TGTGCCAGCGTTAGCGGAGGGCCCATGGGCGAGCAGTACTTC
cdr3_aa: CASVSGGPMGEQYF

j_call: TRBJ2-2
d_call: NA
v_call: TRBV6-2/TRBV6-3
clone_size: NA
cdr3_nt: TGTGCCAGCAGTAAGGGGCCAGGGGACACCGGGGAGCTGTTTTTT
cdr3_aa: CASSKGPGDTGELFF

j_call: TRBJ2-7
d_call: NA
v_call: TRBV29-1
clone_size: many
cdr3_nt: TGCAGCGTTGGTCGCAGGCCGGGGGAGCAGTACTTC
cdr3_aa: CSVGRRPGEQYF

j_call: TRBJ2-3
d_call: TRBD2
v_call: TRBV5-6
clone_size: few
cdr3_nt: TGTGCCAGCAGCTTACCGGGACTAGAGTTCACAGATACGCAGTATTTT
cdr3_aa: CASSLPGLEFTDTQYF

j_call: TRBJ1-1
d_call: NA
v_call: TRBV20-1
clone_size: NA
cdr3_nt: TGCAGTGCTAGAGATCCAGATTTTCATGAAGCTTTCTTT
cdr3_aa: CSARDPDFHEAFF

j_call: TRBJ1-1
d_call: NA
v_call: TRBV6-2/TRBV6-3
clone_size: many
cdr3_nt: TGTGCCAGCAGCAGGGACGGTGATGGGGCTGAAGCTTTCTTT
cdr3_aa: CASSRDGDGAEAFF

j_call: TRBJ2-7
d_call: NA
v_call: TRBV7-2
clone_size: many
cdr3_nt: TGTGCCAGCAGCTTAAGCTGGGGTAGCTCCTACGAGCAGTACTTC
cdr3_aa: CASSLSWGSSYEQYF

j_call: TRBJ2-7
d_call: TRBD1
v_call: TRBV27
clone_size: NA
cdr3_nt: TGTGCCAGCAGGACGAGACAGGGGGCGCTGAACGAGCAGTACTTC
cdr3_aa: CASRTRQGALNEQYF

j_call: TRBJ2-7
d_call: NA
v_call: TRBV7-8
clone_size: few
cdr3_nt: TGTGCCAGCAGCTTAGCTCAGAGATACGAGCAGTACTTC
cdr3_aa: CASSLAQRYEQYF

j_call: TRBJ2-1
d_call: NA
v_call: TRBV5-1
clone_size: many
cdr3_nt: TGCGCCAGCAGCCTAGCTAGTTCCCCGGCCAGCTCCTACAATGAGCAGTTCTTC
cdr3_aa: CASSLASSPASSYNEQFF

j_call: TRBJ2-2
d_call: NA
v_call: TRBV10-1
clone_size: many
cdr3_nt: TGCGCCAGCAGTTTTTCGGGAGTGGGCACCGGGGAGCTGTTTTTT
cdr3_aa: CASSFSGVGTGELFF

j_call: TRBJ1-5
d_call: NA
v_call: TRBV21-1
clone_size: many
cdr3_nt: TGTGCCAGCACCAACAAACAGGGGCGCCCCAATCAGCCCCAGCATTTT
cdr3_aa: CASTNKQGRPNQPQHF

j_call: TRBJ2-2
d_call: NA
v_call: TRBV7-6
clone_size: few
cdr3_nt: TGTGCCAGCAGCTTAGCGTCTTCGGAGTTCGGGGAGCTGTTTTTT
cdr3_aa: CASSLASSEFGELFF

j_call: TRBJ2-6
d_call: TRBD1
v_call: TRBV29-1
clone_size: few
cdr3_nt: TGCAGCGTTATGGACAGGGGTATCTCTGGGGCCAACGTCCTGACTTTC
cdr3_aa: CSVMDRGISGANVLTF

j_call: TRBJ2-5
d_call: NA
v_call: TRBV18
clone_size: NA
cdr3_nt: TGTGCCAGCTCACCACCTTCTCCAGCGAAAGAGACCCAGTACTTC
cdr3_aa: CASSPPSPAKETQYF

j_call: TRBJ2-4
d_call: TRBD2
v_call: TRBV25-1
clone_size: many
cdr3_nt: TGTGCCTTTCTTAGCGGGAGTTCAGCCAAAAACATTCAGTACTTC
cdr3_aa: CAFLSGSSAKNIQYF

j_call: TRBJ2-1
d_call: NA
v_call: TRBV12-3/TRBV12-4
clone_size: many
cdr3_nt: TGTGCCAGCAGTTCCGACACGGACTCCTACAATGAGCAGTTCTTC
cdr3_aa: CASSSDTDSYNEQFF

j_call: TRBJ2-3
d_call: NA
v_call: TRBV29-1
clone_size: NA
cdr3_nt: TGCAGCGTTGAGGCTAGACCTAGCACAGATACGCAGTATTTT
cdr3_aa: CSVEARPSTDTQYF

j_call: TRBJ2-1
d_call: NA
v_call: TRBV19
clone_size: NA
cdr3_nt: TGTGCCAGTAGTATCCTCACCGGGGCCCCAGACCCACAGTTCTTC
cdr3_aa: CASSILTGAPDPQFF

j_call: TRBJ2-1
d_call: NA
v_call: TRBV7-3
clone_size: many
cdr3_nt: TGTGCCAGCAGCCCCAGGGCGGGGTTCAACAATGAGCAGTTCTTC
cdr3_aa: CASSPRAGFNNEQFF

j_call: TRBJ2-1
d_call: TRBD2
v_call: TRBV11-1
clone_size: NA
cdr3_nt: TGTGCCAGCAGCTTAGGTCGCGCGGGAGGTATCGATGAGCAGTTCTTC
cdr3_aa: CASSLGRAGGIDEQFF

j_call: TRBJ2-3
d_call: NA
v_call: TRBV27
clone_size: many
cdr3_nt: TGTGCCAGCAGTTTCAAGCGGAGCACAGATACGCAGTATTTT
cdr3_aa: CASSFKRSTDTQYF

j_call: TRBJ2-1
d_call: NA
v_call: TRBV7-9
clone_size: NA
cdr3_nt: TGTGCCAGCAGCTTAGCGCTGGGGCAGAATAAATACAATGAGCAGTTCTTC
cdr3_aa: CASSLALGQNKYNEQFF